The clone carrying this T cell receptor (beta chain) was found once. The trim removed 2 bases at V and 2 bases at J, leaving 1 base unmatched. CDR3 length: 15 amino acids. CDR1 is SGHKS and CDR2 is YYEKEE in the germline V gene (reference sequence). Profiled with immunoSEQ multiplex PCR; TCRdb holds only in-frame clones, not every one. The sample has just under 350,000 clones, around 83% seen once. This sample was taken from a study of blood T cell repertoires in COVID-19. Study-wide background: Researchers got acute and convalescent COVID-19 samples from the United States, Italy and Spain. T cells, B-cell-depleted T cells, or PBMCs provided the cDNA or gDNA that served as material.

The clonotype originates from a young man with active or convalescent COVID-19. The rearrangement uses TRBV5-5 and TRBJ2-3, with 11 bases aligning to TRBD2. The specimen sequenced was peripheral blood. As DNA, the CDR3 is TGTGCCAGCAGCTTACTAGCGGGGGCCACAGATACGCAGTATTTT. Translated: CASSLLAGATDTQYF.